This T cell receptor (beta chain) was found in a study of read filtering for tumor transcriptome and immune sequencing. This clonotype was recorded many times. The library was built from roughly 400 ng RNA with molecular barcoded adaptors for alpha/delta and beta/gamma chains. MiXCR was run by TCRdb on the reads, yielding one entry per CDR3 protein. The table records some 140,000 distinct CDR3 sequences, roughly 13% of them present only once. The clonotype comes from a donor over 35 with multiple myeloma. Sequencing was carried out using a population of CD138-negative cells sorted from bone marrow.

The CDR3 DNA reads TGTGCCAGCAGCGCCCCAATGACAGGGAGTGCGTTGGAAGCTTTCTTT. Encoded protein: CASSAPMTGSALEAFF. This chain joins TRBV5-6 and TRBJ1-1; 7 bases are a match to TRBD1. The germline gives CDR1 SGHDT, CDR2 YYEEEE. The J segment lost 8 bases and the V segment lost 4 bases, leaving 17 bases of the junction unmatched. CDR3 length equals 16 residues. Together with reference TRBV5-6 and TRBJ1-1, the CDR3 gives the full variable domain: DAGVTQSPTHLIKTRGQQVTLRCSPKSGHDTVSWYQQALGQGPQFIFQYYEEEERQRGNFPDRFSGHQFPNYSSELNVNALLLGDSALYLCASSAPMTGSALEAFFGQGTRLTVV.